Below are 9 T cell receptor beta chains sequenced from a single sample in a study of T-cell memory formation after mild COVID-19. TCRdb reanalysed the 5' RACE reads using MiXCR and keeps one entry per CDR3 protein. The sample lists some 350,000 distinct CDR3 sequences; 10% to 15% were seen once. Sequencing was done on a sample of PBMCs or a T cell subset sorted from them (not recorded which). These receptors were obtained from a young man who had mild COVID-19 (a few samples of this study predate the infection). Cell type and time point are not known.

This clonotype was counted many times. The chain joins TRBV7-9 to TRBJ1-4; D remains ambiguous. The CDR3 is made up of 16 amino acids. Germline values: CDR1 SEHNR, CDR2 FQNEAQ (reference sequence). V dropped 5 bases and J dropped 5 bases, with 18 bases sitting between them. CDR3 nucleotides: TGTGCCAGCAGCCTAAAAGAACGGGGTTGGAATGAAAAACTGTTTTTT. Translating gives CASSLKERGWNEKLFF.

This clonotype was counted a few times. This chain uses TRBV11-2 with TRBJ1-2; TRBD1 matches at 7 bases. J gave up 8 bases and V 1 base, and 7 bases lay outside the gene matches. The germline gives CDR1 SGHAT, CDR2 FQNNGV. This CDR3 comprises 14 residues. The CDR3 loop reads CASSLGAQGFGYTF. The CDR3 DNA is TGTGCCAGCAGCTTAGGGGCACAGGGGTTCGGCTACACCTTC.

A few counts support this clonotype. The chain has TRBV5-1 and TRBJ1-2; D gene uncertain. The V end lost 5 bases, the J end lost 8 bases, and 16 bases lay between the germline ends. Per the germline V gene, CDR1 is SGHRS and CDR2 is YFSETQ. This CDR3 comprises 13 residues. CDR3 loop: CASSFGRIDGYTF. The CDR3 DNA follows: TGCGCCAGCAGTTTTGGACGGATTGACGGCTACACCTTC.

The genes are TRBV15 and TRBJ1-6; perhaps TRBD1 as D (6 bases). Germline V gene sequence: CDR1 LNHNV, CDR2 YYDKDF (reference sequence). The CDR3 contains 12 residues. V lost 9 bases, J lost 7 bases, and 10 bases lay in between. The CDR3 nucleotides read TGTGCCACGAGACAGGCCAATTCACCCCTCCACTTT. It yields the protein CATRQANSPLHF.

This chain joins TRBV12-3 or TRBV12-4 and TRBJ2-6, with 8 nucleotides matching TRBD2. The V segment lost 3 bases and the J segment 0 bases; nucleotides outside the gene matches: 4. The CDR3 is 17 residues long. The CDR3 nucleotides are TGTGCCAGCAGTTTCTTCGGGGGGGGCTCTGGGGCCAACGTCCTGACTTTC. As protein: CASSFFGGGSGANVLTF.

The chain uses TRBV5-1 and TRBJ2-7; D is perhaps TRBD2 (6 bases). V was pared by 3 bases and J by 0 bases, with 13 bases between. CDR1 SGHRS and CDR2 YFSETQ come from the germline V gene. There are 15 residues in the CDR3. CDR3 nucleotide sequence: TGCGCCAGCAGCTGGCGGGACGGGAGCTCCTACGAGCAGTACTTC. Its translation is CASSWRDGSSYEQYF.

V usage is TRBV7-9 and J usage is TRBJ2-7; 9 nucleotides align to TRBD1. CDR1 is SEHNR, CDR2 FQNEAQ, per germline (reference sequence). This CDR3 contains 14 residues. After removal of 4 bases from V and 3 bases from J, the junction contained 4 bases not matched to a gene. The CDR3 protein is CASSWDRDDYEQYV. The CDR3 DNA is TGTGCCAGCAGCTGGGACAGGGATGACTACGAGCAGTACGTC.

The gene calls are TRBV5-1 and TRBJ2-2; D uncertain. V gave up 0 bases and J gave up 7 bases, with 10 bases separating them. CDR1 is SGHRS and CDR2 is YFSETQ in the germline V gene. CDR3 size: 14 residues. The CDR3 DNA reads TGCGCCAGCAGCTTGGTATGGGCTGGCGGGGAGCTGTTTTTT. As protein: CASSLVWAGGELFF. The whole variable domain, filled in from reference TRBV5-1 and TRBJ2-2, reads KAGVTQTPRYLIKTRGQQVTLSCSPISGHRSVSWYQQTPGQGLQFLFEYFSETQRNKGNFPGRFSGRQFSNSRSEMNVSTLELGDSALYLCASSLVWAGGELFFGEGSRLTVL.

In its sample, this clonotype was seen a few times. V and J are TRBV12-3 or TRBV12-4 and TRBJ2-2; D unclear. Trimming shortened V by 6 bases and J by 9 bases, and 14 bases separated the two germline ends. The CDR3 is 13 residues long. The CDR3 region is CASSHLGVRELFF. The CDR3 coding sequence is TGTGCCAGCAGCCACCTTGGGGTCCGGGAGCTGTTTTTT.